This is a list of T cell receptor beta chains from one sample in a study of CD8 T cells in ankylosing spondylitis. TCRdb used MiXCR to reprocess the 5' RACE reads, holding one entry per CDR3 protein. The table lists over 600,000 distinct CDR3 sequences, roughly 19% of them singletons. The specimen was blood, either unsorted or a sorted T cell fraction (not recorded which). These receptors originate from a male donor with ankylosing spondylitis. Both conserved end residues are part of each CDR3. The order of the fields is J gene, clone size, V gene, D gene, CDR3 protein, CDR3 DNA. The D gene is left open where the match is weak. The size of a clone is reported for some rows only, either as once, few or many, or as a class for expanded clones.

>TRBJ2-2|many|TRBV2|NA
CASRRGQNTGELFF
TGTGCCAGCAGACGCGGACAGAACACCGGGGAGCTGTTTTTT
>TRBJ2-7|few|TRBV29-1|TRBD1
CSVLTGTGQYF
TGCAGCGTCCTAACAGGGACAGGGCAGTACTTC
>TRBJ1-2|few|TRBV7-2|NA
CASSLARSGTNYGYTF
TGTGCCAGCAGCTTAGCACGCTCAGGGACGAACTATGGCTACACCTTC
>TRBJ1-1|NA|TRBV24-1|NA
CATPRGGGTEAFF
TGTGCCACCCCCCGGGGGGGCGGCACTGAAGCTTTCTTT
>TRBJ1-5|NA|TRBV6-5|NA
CASSYTWDGNQPQHF
TGTGCCAGCAGTTACACCTGGGACGGGAATCAGCCCCAGCATTTT
>TRBJ2-7|NA|TRBV11-2|NA
CASSLDGPLGQYF
TGTGCCAGCAGCTTAGATGGACCCCTAGGGCAGTACTTC
>TRBJ2-2|NA|TRBV7-6|NA
CASSLRRGGELFF
TGTGCCAGCAGCCTCCGGAGGGGCGGGGAGCTGTTTTTT
>TRBJ2-3|NA|TRBV7-9|TRBD2
CASSLKAGGGTDTQYF
TGTGCCAGCAGCTTAAAAGCGGGAGGTGGCACAGATACGCAGTATTTT
>TRBJ2-6|few|TRBV2|NA
CATAGIGANVLTF
TGTGCCACGGCGGGAATTGGGGCCAACGTCCTGACTTTC
>TRBJ1-4|NA|TRBV7-2|NA
CASSSVRGFEEKLFF
TGTGCCAGCAGCTCAGTTAGGGGTTTCGAAGAAAAACTGTTTTTT
>TRBJ2-5|few|TRBV21-1|NA
CASSNGQGRGETQYF
TGTGCCAGCAGCAACGGACAGGGTCGGGGAGAGACCCAGTACTTC
>TRBJ2-3|NA|TRBV20-1|TRBD2
CSATSGSTDTQYF
TGCAGTGCGACTAGCGGTAGCACAGATACGCAGTATTTT
>TRBJ1-6|few|TRBV2|NA
CASSDGSAGNSPLHF
TGTGCCAGCAGTGACGGCAGTGCGGGGAATTCACCCCTCCACTTT
>TRBJ2-7|NA|TRBV7-9|NA
CASSPIGVYEQYF
TGTGCCAGCAGCCCGATCGGGGTATACGAGCAGTACTTC
>TRBJ2-3|few|TRBV28|NA
CASSFRGMFTDTQYF
TGTGCCAGCAGTTTTCGGGGGATGTTCACAGATACGCAGTATTTT
>TRBJ2-2|many|TRBV5-1|NA
CASSLALPTGELFF
TGCGCCAGCAGCTTGGCCCTACCCACCGGGGAGCTGTTTTTT
>TRBJ2-2|NA|TRBV12-3/TRBV12-4|TRBD1
CASSFLPGGNTGELFF
TGTGCCAGCAGTTTTCTCCCAGGGGGAAACACCGGGGAGCTGTTTTTT
>TRBJ1-6|NA|TRBV5-1|NA
CASSPAGSGGNSPLHF
TGCGCCAGCAGCCCGGCAGGGTCGGGGGGTAATTCACCCCTCCACTTT
>TRBJ1-5|few|TRBV15|NA
CATSRSRGSGEGRPDQPQHF
TGTGCCACCAGCAGAAGCAGGGGTAGTGGGGAGGGCCGCCCGGATCAGCCCCAGCATTTT
>TRBJ1-4|NA|TRBV20-1|NA
CSARDTDSPFGEKLFF
TGCAGTGCTAGAGATACGGACAGTCCTTTTGGGGAAAAACTGTTTTTT
>TRBJ2-7|NA|TRBV5-1|TRBD1
CASSQRQGAAYEQYF
TGCGCCAGCAGCCAGAGACAGGGGGCCGCCTACGAGCAGTACTTC
>TRBJ2-3|few|TRBV7-2|NA
CASSLGETGLDTQYF
TGTGCCAGCAGCTTAGGGGAGACAGGTCTCGATACGCAGTATTTT
>TRBJ2-2|few|TRBV12-3/TRBV12-4|TRBD2
CASSRGLAGAPGELFF
TGTGCCAGCAGTCGCGGACTAGCGGGTGCCCCCGGGGAGCTGTTTTTT
>TRBJ1-6|NA|TRBV6-2/TRBV6-3|NA
CASKGRVDNSPLHF
TGTGCCAGCAAGGGCCGGGTGGACAATTCACCCCTCCACTTT
>TRBJ1-6|NA|TRBV9|NA
CASSVVGDGSPLHF
TGTGCCAGCAGCGTAGTGGGGGATGGTTCACCCCTCCACTTT
>TRBJ1-2|NA|TRBV15|NA
CATSSRGTDGYGYTF
TGTGCCACCAGCAGCCGGGGGACGGATGGGTATGGCTACACCTTC
>TRBJ1-1|few|TRBV5-1|TRBD1
CASSPGQGTDAFF
TGCGCCAGCAGCCCAGGACAGGGGACGGACGCTTTCTTT
>TRBJ2-7|few|TRBV7-2|TRBD1
CASSSGQGGPYEQYF
TGTGCCAGCAGTTCAGGACAGGGTGGGCCCTACGAGCAGTACTTC
>TRBJ1-5|few|TRBV7-2|TRBD1
CASSLEGTVPQPQHF
TGTGCCAGCAGCTTAGAGGGGACAGTTCCTCAGCCCCAGCATTTT
>TRBJ1-1|NA|TRBV12-3/TRBV12-4|NA
CASSSQAMNTEAFF
TGTGCCAGCAGTTCTCAAGCGATGAACACTGAAGCTTTCTTT
>TRBJ2-5|few|TRBV6-5|TRBD2
CASSYTRPPGGGPQETQYF
TGTGCCAGCAGTTACACTCGCCCCCCCGGGGGAGGGCCCCAAGAGACCCAGTACTTC
>TRBJ1-5|NA|TRBV6-2/TRBV6-3|NA
CASTDSGTRNQPQHF
TGTGCCAGCACCGACAGCGGTACGCGCAATCAGCCCCAGCATTTT
>TRBJ1-1|NA|TRBV27|TRBD1
CASSFSWRGLTEAFF
TGTGCCAGCAGTTTCAGTTGGAGGGGGCTCACTGAAGCTTTCTTT
>TRBJ2-1|many|TRBV29-1|TRBD1
CSVEGDRVNEQFF
TGCAGCGTTGAAGGGGACAGGGTCAATGAGCAGTTCTTC
>TRBJ1-1|few|TRBV6-5|NA
CASSSYELNTEAFF
TGTGCCAGCAGTTCCTATGAATTGAACACTGAAGCTTTCTTT
>TRBJ2-2|many|TRBV6-4|TRBD1
CASSEGQGTGELFF
TGTGCCAGCAGTGAGGGACAGGGCACCGGGGAGCTGTTTTTT
>TRBJ2-5|few|TRBV29-1|NA
CSVGGTQETQYF
TGCAGCGTTGGCGGGACGCAGGAGACCCAGTACTTC
>TRBJ2-2|few|TRBV24-1|NA
CATMNSRASGELFF
TGTGCCACCATGAATAGCAGGGCATCCGGGGAGCTGTTTTTT
>TRBJ2-1|NA|TRBV4-2|NA
CASSQGVMDEQFF
TGTGCCAGCAGCCAAGGGGTCATGGATGAGCAGTTCTTC
>TRBJ2-1|once|TRBV10-2|NA
CASSELGQLSNEQFF
TGCGCCAGCAGTGAGTTAGGACAGCTCTCCAATGAGCAGTTCTTC
>TRBJ2-3|NA|TRBV19|NA
CASVGARRQTDTQYF
TGTGCCAGTGTGGGGGCCCGACGGCAAACGGATACGCAGTATTTT
>TRBJ2-2|NA|TRBV5-1|TRBD1
CASSSTRGQVELFF
TGCGCCAGCAGCTCAACCAGGGGGCAAGTGGAGCTGTTTTTT
>TRBJ1-1|NA|TRBV4-2|TRBD1
CASSQDRNRGLHTEAFF
TGTGCCAGCAGCCAAGATCGAAACAGGGGATTGCATACTGAAGCTTTCTTT
>TRBJ2-3|NA|TRBV7-2|NA
CASSFDHTDTQYF
TGTGCCAGCAGCTTCGACCACACAGATACGCAGTATTTT